The clone carrying this TCR beta chain was observed once. Assay: immunoSEQ multiplex PCR; the TCRdb copy retains only in-frame clones and omits some. This table has roughly 30,000 clones, over 75% appearing once. The V and J ends lost 7 bases and 2 bases respectively, with 14 bases between them. Germline V gives CDR1 MNHEY, CDR2 SVGAGI. The CDR3 has 15 amino acids. These data are taken from a study of OX40 agonist ivuxolimab in advanced cancers. Sample: CD4+ or CD8+ T cells sorted from blood, taken in a trial of the OX40 agonist ivuxolimab. The V call is TRBV6-5, the J call TRBJ2-2, with D perhaps given as TRBD1 or TRBD2 (5 bases each). The clonotype originates from an adult with an advanced solid tumor such as melanoma, head and neck, liver or kidney cancer. CDR3 protein: CASNGDGLNTGELFF. DNA for the CDR3: TGTGCCAGCAACGGGGACGGGCTTAACACCGGGGAGCTGTTTTTT.